This TCR beta chain comes out of a study of cytomegalovirus exposure and HLA in healthy donors. Findings and limits, study-wide: A link between a missense DCLRE1C variant and TCR beta V- and J-gene trimming emerged from a later analysis. Owing to their indistinguishability, certain V segments, notably TRBV6-2 and TRBV6-3, were excluded. Data from an earlier analysis indicated that most TCR beta V segments were productive either about 87% or about 30% of the time. The authors enumerated some 170 TCR beta chains as linked to cytomegalovirus.

Germline lookup yields CDR1 SEHNR and CDR2 FQNEAQ (reference sequence). The junction had 12 bases not matched to a gene; V was cut back by 7 bases and J by 5 bases. The CDR3 runs to 16 residues. 13 Jbeta primers and 60 Vbeta primers were used for the PCR. Libraries were prepared by immunoSEQ multiplex PCR; TCRdb keeps only in-frame clonotypes and omits some of them. Its table records 34,000 or so clones. Comments on this clone: What it binds is unknown.

J is TRBJ2-3 and V is TRBV7-9, with 10 bases identical to TRBD2. Sequencing used PBMCs. This receptor was identified in a woman aged 40 to 49 in good health and CMV-seropositive. CDR3 amino acids: CASKPWTSGPEDTQYF. The CDR3 DNA reads as TGTGCCAGCAAACCTTGGACTAGCGGTCCGGAAGATACGCAGTATTTT. Full variable domain (remainder filled in from reference TRBV7-9 and TRBJ2-3): DTGVSQNPRHKITKRGQNVTFRCDPISEHNRLYWYRQTLGQGPEFLTYFQNEAQLEKSRLLSDRFSAERPKGSFSTLEIQRTEQGDSAMYLCASKPWTSGPEDTQYFGPGTRLTVL.